This T cell receptor beta chain was profiled in a study of blood T cell repertoires in COVID-19. As for the study in general: COVID-19 samples collected from the United States, Italy and Spain covered acute and convalescent phases. The analysed material was cDNA or gDNA that came from T cells, B-cell-depleted T cells, or PBMCs.

In the original processing: Cell counts per sample came from amplifying reference gene primers. Repertoires were generated with immunoSEQ multiplex PCR, while TCRdb's copy carries only in-frame clones and drops some. V, J and clone size reflect that table, while D and trimming were determined from the DNA. This sample has about 150,000 clones, with approximately 85% found just once. Germline CDR1 SGHRS, CDR2 YFSETQ. The V segment lost 4 bases and the J segment 0 bases; nucleotides outside the gene matches: 6. The CDR3 has 16 residues. Followed longitudinally, the Seattle patients had been enrolled during active infection.

Sequencing was performed on peripheral blood. This rearrangement joins TRBV5-1 to TRBJ1-4, with TRBD1 identical over 7 bases. The TCR originated in a man between 60 and 75 years old with COVID-19, enrolled during active disease. The CDR3 spells CASSARTGATNEKLFF. As DNA, the CDR3 is TGCGCCAGCAGCGCCAGGACAGGAGCAACTAATGAAAAACTGTTTTTT.